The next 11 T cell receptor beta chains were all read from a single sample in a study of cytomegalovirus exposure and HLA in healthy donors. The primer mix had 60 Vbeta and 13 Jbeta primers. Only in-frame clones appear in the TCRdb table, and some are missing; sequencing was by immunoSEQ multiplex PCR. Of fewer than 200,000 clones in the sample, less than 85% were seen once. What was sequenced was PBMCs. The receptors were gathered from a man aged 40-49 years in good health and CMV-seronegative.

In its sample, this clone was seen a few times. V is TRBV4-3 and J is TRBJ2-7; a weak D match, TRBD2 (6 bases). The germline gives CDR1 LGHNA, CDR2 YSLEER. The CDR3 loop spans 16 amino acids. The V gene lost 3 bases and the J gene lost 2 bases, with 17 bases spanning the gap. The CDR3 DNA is TGCGCCAGCAGCCAGGGGGTTTCGGGACTTCCCTACGAGCAGTACTTC. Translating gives CASSQGVSGLPYEQYF.

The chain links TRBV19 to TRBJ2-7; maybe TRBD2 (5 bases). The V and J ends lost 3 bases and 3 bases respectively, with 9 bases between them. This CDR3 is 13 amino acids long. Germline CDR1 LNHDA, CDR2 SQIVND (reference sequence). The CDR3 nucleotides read TGTGCCAGTAGTATGACGGGGATCTACGAGCAGTACTTC. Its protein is CASSMTGIYEQYF. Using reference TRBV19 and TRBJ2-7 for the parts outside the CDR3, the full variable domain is DGGITQSPKYLFRKEGQNVTLSCEQNLNHDAMYWYRQDPGQGLRLIYYSQIVNDFQKGDIAEGYSVSREKKESFPLTVTSAQKNPTAFYLCASSMTGIYEQYFGPGTRLTVT.

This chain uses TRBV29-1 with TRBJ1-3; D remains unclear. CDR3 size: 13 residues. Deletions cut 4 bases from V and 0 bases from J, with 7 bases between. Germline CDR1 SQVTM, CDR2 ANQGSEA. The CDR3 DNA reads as TGCAGCGTTGGAGCTCGCTCTGGAAACACCATATATTTT. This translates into CSVGARSGNTIYF.

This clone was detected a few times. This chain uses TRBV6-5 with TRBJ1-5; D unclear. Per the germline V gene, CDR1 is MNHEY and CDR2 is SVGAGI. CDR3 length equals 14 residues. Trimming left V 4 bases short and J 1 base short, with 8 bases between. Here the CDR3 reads CASSWRRSNQPQHF. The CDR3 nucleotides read TGTGCCAGCAGTTGGCGGCGCAGCAATCAGCCCCAGCATTTT.

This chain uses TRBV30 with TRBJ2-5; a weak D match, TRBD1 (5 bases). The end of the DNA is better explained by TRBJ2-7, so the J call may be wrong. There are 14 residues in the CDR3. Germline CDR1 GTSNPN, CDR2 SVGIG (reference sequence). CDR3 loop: CAWSGTPSSYEQYF. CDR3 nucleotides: TGTGCCTGGAGTGGGACACCGAGCTCCTACGAGCAGTACTTC.

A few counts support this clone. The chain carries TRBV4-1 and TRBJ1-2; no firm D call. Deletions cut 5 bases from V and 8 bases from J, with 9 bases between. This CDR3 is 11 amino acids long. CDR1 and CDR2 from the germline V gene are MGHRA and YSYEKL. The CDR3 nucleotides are TGCGCCAGCAGCAGTTCTCTAGGCTACACCTTC. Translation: CASSSSLGYTF.

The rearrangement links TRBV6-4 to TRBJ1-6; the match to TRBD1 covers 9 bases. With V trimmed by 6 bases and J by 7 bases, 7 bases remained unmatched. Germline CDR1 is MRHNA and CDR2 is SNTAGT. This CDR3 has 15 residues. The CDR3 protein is CASSLQGAGNSPLHF. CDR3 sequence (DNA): TGTGCCAGCAGCCTACAGGGGGCCGGGAATTCACCCCTCCACTTT.

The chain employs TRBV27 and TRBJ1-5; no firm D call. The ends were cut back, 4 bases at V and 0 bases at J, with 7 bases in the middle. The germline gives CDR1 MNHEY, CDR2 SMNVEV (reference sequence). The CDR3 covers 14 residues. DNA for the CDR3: TGTGCCAGCAGTTCTGGCGGTAGCAATCAGCCCCAGCATTTT. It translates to CASSSGGSNQPQHF.

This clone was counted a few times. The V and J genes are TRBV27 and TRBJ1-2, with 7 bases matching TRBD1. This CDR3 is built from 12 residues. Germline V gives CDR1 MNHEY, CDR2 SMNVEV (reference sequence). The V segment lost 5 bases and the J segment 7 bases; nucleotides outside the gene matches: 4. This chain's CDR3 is CASSPGGFGYTF. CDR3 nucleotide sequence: TGTGCCAGCAGTCCAGGGGGTTTTGGCTACACCTTC.

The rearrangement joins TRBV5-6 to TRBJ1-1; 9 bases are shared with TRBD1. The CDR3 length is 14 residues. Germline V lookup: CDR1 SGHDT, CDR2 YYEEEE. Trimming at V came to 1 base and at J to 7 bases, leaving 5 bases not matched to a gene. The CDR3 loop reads CASSLWTGVVEAFF. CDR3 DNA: TGTGCCAGCAGCTTGTGGACAGGGGTGGTTGAAGCTTTCTTT.

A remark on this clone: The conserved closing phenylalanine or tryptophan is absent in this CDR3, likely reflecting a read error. This CDR3 is CASSELMGEQYL. The CDR3, as DNA: TGCGCCAGCAGTGAGTTGATGGGCGAGCAGTACCTC. The chain combines TRBV10-1 with TRBJ2-7, with D unresolved. Trimming took 1 base from V and 6 from J, leaving 7 bases between them. This CDR3 has 12 amino acids. In germline, CDR1 is WNHNN, CDR2 SYGVQD (reference sequence).